This TCR beta chain was observed in a study of T cell clonotyping in hematopoietic cell transplantation. Study outcomes and limitations: After transplant, recipient diversity fell while pathologically expanded clonotypes grew through day 180.

A remark on this clone: Its antigen is undetermined.

Here immunoSEQ multiplex PCR was the method, and the copy in TCRdb shows in-frame clones only, minus some. Of approximately 10,000 clones detected, approximately 55% appear once; the ten largest clones hold 13%. Trimming pared 4 bases from V and 5 bases from J, leaving 24 bases between. The CDR3 contains 17 residues. CDR1 SGHDT and CDR2 YYEEEE come from the germline V gene. This TCR came from a female patient aged 50 to 65 who had an allogeneic stem cell transplant from an unrelated donor, so the T cells may come from the graft donor. Some clones in this sample may be carry-over from other donors' samples. The J gene is TRBJ1-2, the V gene TRBV5-6, with a possible D match to TRBD1 (6 bases). The input for sequencing was peripheral blood mononuclear cells, taken 100 days after allogeneic stem cell transplant. CDR3 DNA: TGTGCCAGCAGCCCCGGCGGGGCAGGGGAATGGAGGTATGGCTACACCTTC. This codes for CASSPGGAGEWRYGYTF.